This TCR beta chain emerged from a study of brain T cells in children with intractable seizures. Study observations and caveats: HCMV serostatus was not known, and viral specificity came from CDR3 similarity only.

The CDR3 contains 15 residues. Between the trimmed V and J ends, which lost 7 bases and 0 bases, there was a span of 13 bases. From germline, CDR1 is SNHLY and CDR2 FYNNEI. The protocol was immunoSEQ multiplex PCR, while the TCRdb copy is restricted to in-frame clones and leaves out a portion. The sample lists 300,000 to 400,000 clones, about 94% seen once, with roughly 6% in the top ten. Remarks on this clone: Its antigen remains unidentified.

Regarding time point: blood from clinic visit 5 months post-surgery; TSC patient then seizure free. Surgery cases with the highest brain T cell transcript signatures were chosen for sequencing. Pre-surgery treatment included at least one anti-epileptic drug. The chain recombines TRBV2 with TRBJ2-4; the D is unclear. This TCR was sampled from a boy in the first two years of life with tuberous sclerosis and intractable seizures. This specimen consisted of peripheral blood, obtained 4 to 5 months after surgery. This chain's CDR3 is CASISNQLAKNIQYF. The CDR3 DNA sequence: TGTGCCAGCATCAGTAACCAGCTAGCCAAAAACATTCAGTACTTC.